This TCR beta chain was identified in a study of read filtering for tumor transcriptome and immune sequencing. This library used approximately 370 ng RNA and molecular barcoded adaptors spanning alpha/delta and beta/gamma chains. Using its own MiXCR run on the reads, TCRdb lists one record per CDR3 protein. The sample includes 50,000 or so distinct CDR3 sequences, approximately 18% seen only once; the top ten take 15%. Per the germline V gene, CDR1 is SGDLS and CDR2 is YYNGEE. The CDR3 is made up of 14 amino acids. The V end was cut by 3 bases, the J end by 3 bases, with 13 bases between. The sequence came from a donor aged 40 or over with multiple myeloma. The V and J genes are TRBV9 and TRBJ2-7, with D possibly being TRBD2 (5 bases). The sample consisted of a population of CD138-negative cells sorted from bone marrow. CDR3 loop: CASSAGPAGYEQYF. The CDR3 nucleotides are TGTGCCAGCAGCGCCGGCCCGGCGGGCTACGAGCAGTACTTC.